This T cell receptor beta chain stems from a study of high-grade serous ovarian cancer treatment subgroups. Study background: Each sample yielded on average about 7,000 unique TCR beta rearrangements from around 14,000 reads. Findings of the study overall: Bulk tumor TCR sequencing gave no spatial information.

Tumor samples were taken before definitive surgery or chemotherapy. This CDR3 contains 13 residues. The data were produced by immunoSEQ multiplex PCR, yet TCRdb's version contains in-frame clones alone and is incomplete. The repertoire has about 30,000 clones, roughly four fifths of them found once; the top ten carry 2.1%. As concerns this clone: Its antigen is as yet unknown.

The source is a human donor with high-grade serous ovarian cancer. Sequencing was performed on tumor tissue. The genes are TRBV21-1 and TRBJ2-7; no DNA check was done on the table's D call, TRBD1. TRBV21-1 is recorded as a pseudogene. The CDR3 DNA sequence: TGTGCCAGCAGCAGGACAGGGGGCTACGAGCAGTACTTC. It encodes CASSRTGGYEQYF.